Below are 10 T cell receptor beta chains sequenced from a single sample in a study of blood T cell repertoires in COVID-19. Method: immunoSEQ multiplex PCR; TCRdb's copy keeps in-frame clones and lacks some. This table has about 160,000 clones, around 80% appearing once. Sequenced: PBMCs or T cells enriched from blood (not recorded which). The receptors were gathered from a woman aged 60-75 years who had recovered from COVID-19.

The V and J genes are TRBV24-1 and TRBJ1-5; possibly TRBD1 for D (5 bases). V lost 0 bases to trimming and J lost 7 bases, with 6 bases between them. The CDR3 contains 13 residues. The V gene's germline CDR1 is KGHDR and CDR2 SFDVKD. The CDR3 region has the DNA TGTGCCACCAGTGATTTGCCAGGGCAGCCCCAGCATTTT. Encoded protein: CATSDLPGQPQHF.

V and J are TRBV30 and TRBJ2-7, with 8 positions matching TRBD1. Germline V gene lookup returns CDR1 GTSNPN and CDR2 SVGIG (reference sequence). This CDR3 contains 15 residues. V trimming: 3 bases; J trimming: 0 bases; junction bases outside the gene matches: 7. CDR3 nucleotide sequence: TGTGCCTGGAGGGATCCTGGACAGGGCTCCTACGAGCAGTACTTC. This gives the protein CAWRDPGQGSYEQYF.

The chain is built from TRBV7-9 and TRBJ2-2, with 10 bases that match TRBD2. Germline loops: CDR1 SEHNR, CDR2 FQNEAQ (reference sequence). The CDR3 length is 16 residues. The V gene end was trimmed by 3 bases and the J gene end by 5 bases; junction bases not matched to a gene: 6. CDR3: CASSFQRGGRTGELFF. The CDR3 nucleotides are TGTGCCAGCAGCTTTCAGCGGGGGGGCCGAACCGGGGAGCTGTTTTTT. The full variable domain, in which reference TRBV7-9 and TRBJ2-2 provide the parts outside the CDR3, is DTGVSQNPRHKITKRGQNVTFRCDPISEHNRLYWYRQTLGQGPEFLTYFQNEAQLEKSRLLSDRFSAERPKGSFSTLEIQRTEQGDSAMYLCASSFQRGGRTGELFFGEGSRLTVL.

This clone was observed a single time. V is TRBV12-3 or TRBV12-4 and J is TRBJ1-4, with a weak D call TRBD1 (5 bases). V was pared by 5 bases and J by 6 bases, with 10 bases between. This CDR3 is built from 13 residues. CDR3 residues: CASSPRGDEKLFF. The CDR3, as DNA: TGTGCCAGCAGTCCTCGGGGGGATGAAAAACTGTTTTTT.

The gene calls are TRBV5-4 and TRBJ1-1; D perhaps matches TRBD1 (5 bases). CDR3 length equals 14 residues. The V gene lost 4 bases and the J gene lost 4 bases, with 14 bases spanning the gap. CDR1 is SGHNT and CDR2 is YYREEE in the germline V gene (reference sequence). This CDR3 is CASSRGRGTTEAFF. CDR3 nucleotide sequence: TGTGCCAGCAGCCGCGGTCGGGGGACCACTGAAGCTTTCTTT. The variable domain in full, completed from reference TRBV5-4 and TRBJ1-1, reads ETGVTQSPTHLIKTRGQQVTLRCSSQSGHNTVSWYQQALGQGPQFIFQYYREEENGRGNFPPRFSGLQFPNYSSELNVNALELDDSALYLCASSRGRGTTEAFFGQGTRLTVV.

This rearrangement joins TRBV29-1 to TRBJ1-5; no firm D call. The V end lost 5 bases, the J end lost 3 bases, and 11 bases lay between the germline ends. CDR1 and CDR2 from the germline V gene are SQVTM and ANQGSEA. This CDR3 comprises 13 residues. This chain's CDR3 is CSVRIRDNQPQHF. For the CDR3, the DNA is TGCAGCGTTCGGATCCGGGACAATCAGCCCCAGCATTTT.

This clone was picked up a small number of times. The chain recombines TRBV2 with TRBJ1-1; the D gene is possibly TRBD1 (6 bases). This CDR3 has 13 amino acids. CDR1 and CDR2 (germline): SNHLY, FYNNEI. The V end was cut by 6 bases, the J end by 9 bases, with 17 bases between. CDR3 sequence reads: CASSGFSDSKAFF. The CDR3, as DNA: TGTGCCAGCAGCGGCTTCTCGGACAGTAAAGCTTTCTTT.

The rearrangement joins TRBV2 to TRBJ1-5; D is uncertain. Per the germline V gene, CDR1 is SNHLY and CDR2 is FYNNEI. V was shortened by 0 bases and J by 7 bases, with 10 bases between the two germline ends. The CDR3 totals 14 residues. In DNA, the CDR3 is TGTGCCAGCAGTGAAGCGCTTGAGTTCCAGCCCCAGCATTTT. Protein: CASSEALEFQPQHF.

The chain is built from TRBV6-5 and TRBJ1-6; the D gene is possibly TRBD1 (6 bases). The CDR3 has 15 amino acids. Germline assignment: CDR1 MNHEY and CDR2 SVGAGI. The V end lost 2 bases, the J end lost 9 bases, and 14 bases lay between the germline ends. CDR3 sequence: CASSYRTAAGSPLHF. In nucleotides, the CDR3 is TGTGCCAGCAGTTACCGGACAGCGGCGGGTTCACCCCTCCACTTT.

This sequence joins TRBV24-1 and TRBJ2-7; TRBD1 matches 7 bases. This CDR3 comprises 18 residues. The germline gives CDR1 KGHDR, CDR2 SFDVKD. V trimming: 4 bases; J trimming: 2 bases; junction bases outside the gene matches: 16. The CDR3, as DNA: TGTGCCACCAGTGACCCGAAGGCCCCAGGGGGAAAAACCTACGAGCAGTACTTC. It specifies CATSDPKAPGGKTYEQYF.